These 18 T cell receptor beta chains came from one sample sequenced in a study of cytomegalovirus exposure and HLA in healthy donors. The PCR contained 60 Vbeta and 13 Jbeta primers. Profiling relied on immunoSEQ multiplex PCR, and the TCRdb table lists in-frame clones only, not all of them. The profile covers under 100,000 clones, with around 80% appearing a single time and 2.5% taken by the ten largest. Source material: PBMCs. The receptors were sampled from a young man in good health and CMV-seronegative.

CDR3 coding DNA: TGCGCCAGCAGCTTAACCGGGGGGTACAATCAGCCCCAGCATTTT. It encodes CASSLTGGYNQPQHF. The chain joins TRBV5-1 to TRBJ1-5; weak D call: TRBD1 (5 bases). This CDR3 comprises 15 residues. Germline values: CDR1 SGHRS, CDR2 YFSETQ. V lost 2 bases to trimming and J lost 3 bases, with 12 bases between them.

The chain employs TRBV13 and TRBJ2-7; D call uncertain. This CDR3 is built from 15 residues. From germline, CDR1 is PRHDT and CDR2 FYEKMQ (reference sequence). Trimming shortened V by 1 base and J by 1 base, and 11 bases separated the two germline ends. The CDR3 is CASSLDIPLSYEQYF. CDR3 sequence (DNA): TGTGCCAGCAGCTTAGACATCCCGCTGTCCTACGAGCAGTACTTC.

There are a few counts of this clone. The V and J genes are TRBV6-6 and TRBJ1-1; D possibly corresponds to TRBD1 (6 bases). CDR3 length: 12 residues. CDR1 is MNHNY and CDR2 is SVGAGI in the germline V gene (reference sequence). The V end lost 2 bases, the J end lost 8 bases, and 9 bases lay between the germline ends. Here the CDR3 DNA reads TGTGCCAGCAGTTACGGACAGATAGAAGCTTTCTTT. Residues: CASSYGQIEAFF.

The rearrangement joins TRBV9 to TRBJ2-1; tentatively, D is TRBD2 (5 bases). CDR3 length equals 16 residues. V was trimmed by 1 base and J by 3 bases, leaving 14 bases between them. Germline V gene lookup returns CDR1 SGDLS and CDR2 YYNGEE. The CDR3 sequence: CASSVKPRELYNEQFF. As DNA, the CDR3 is TGTGCCAGCAGCGTAAAGCCGAGGGAACTCTACAATGAGCAGTTCTTC. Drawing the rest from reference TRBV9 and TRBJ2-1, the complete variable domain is DSGVTQTPKHLITATGQRVTLRCSPRSGDLSVYWYQQSLDQGLQFLIQYYNGEERAKGNILERFSAQQFPDLHSELNLSSLELGDSALYFCASSVKPRELYNEQFFGPGTRLTVL.

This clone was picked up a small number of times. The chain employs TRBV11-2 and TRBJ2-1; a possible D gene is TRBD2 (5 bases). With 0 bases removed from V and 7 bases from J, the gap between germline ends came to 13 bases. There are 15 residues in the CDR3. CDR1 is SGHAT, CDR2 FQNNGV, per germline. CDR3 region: CASSLDSWRGNEQFF. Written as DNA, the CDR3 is TGTGCCAGCAGCTTAGATTCTTGGAGAGGGAATGAGCAGTTCTTC.

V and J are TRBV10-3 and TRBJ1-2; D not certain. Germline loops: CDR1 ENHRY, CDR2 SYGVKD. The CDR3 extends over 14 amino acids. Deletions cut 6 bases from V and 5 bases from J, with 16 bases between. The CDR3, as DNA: TGTGCCATCAGGGCAGAGTACCCGGGTTATGGCTACACCTTC. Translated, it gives CAIRAEYPGYGYTF.

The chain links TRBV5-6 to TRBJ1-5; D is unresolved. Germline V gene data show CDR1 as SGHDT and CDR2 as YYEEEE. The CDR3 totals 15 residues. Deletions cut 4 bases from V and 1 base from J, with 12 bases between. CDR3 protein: CASSRGQASNQPQHF. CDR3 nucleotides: TGTGCCAGCAGCCGAGGGCAGGCAAGCAATCAGCCCCAGCATTTT.

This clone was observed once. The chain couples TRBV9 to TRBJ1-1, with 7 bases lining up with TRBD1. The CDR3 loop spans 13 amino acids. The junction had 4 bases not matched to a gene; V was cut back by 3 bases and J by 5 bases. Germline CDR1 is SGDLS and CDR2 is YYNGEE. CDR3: CASSAGGRTEAFF. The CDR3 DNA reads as TGTGCCAGCAGCGCAGGGGGTCGGACTGAAGCTTTCTTT.

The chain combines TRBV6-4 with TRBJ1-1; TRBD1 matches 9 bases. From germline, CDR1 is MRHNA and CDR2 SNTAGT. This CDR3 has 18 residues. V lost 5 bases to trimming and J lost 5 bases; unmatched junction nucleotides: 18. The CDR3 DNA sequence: TGTGCCAGCAGTCCGGGACAGGGCAAGGGTCGAGGGAGAACTGAAGCTTTCTTT. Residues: CASSPGQGKGRGRTEAFF.

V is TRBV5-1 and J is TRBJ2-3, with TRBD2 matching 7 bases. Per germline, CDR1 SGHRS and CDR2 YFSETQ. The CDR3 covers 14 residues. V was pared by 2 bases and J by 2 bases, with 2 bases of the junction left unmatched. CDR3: CASSFRDYTDTQYF. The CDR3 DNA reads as TGCGCCAGCAGCTTCCGGGACTACACAGATACGCAGTATTTT.

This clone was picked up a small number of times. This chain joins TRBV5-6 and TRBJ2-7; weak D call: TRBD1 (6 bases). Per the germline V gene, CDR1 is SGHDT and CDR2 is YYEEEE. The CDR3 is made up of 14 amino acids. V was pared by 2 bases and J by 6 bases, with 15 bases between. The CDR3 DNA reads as TGTGCCAGCAGCTTAGGAAGGGGGTTCACCGAGCAGTACTTC. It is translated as CASSLGRGFTEQYF. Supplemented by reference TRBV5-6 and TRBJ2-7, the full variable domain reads DAGVTQSPTHLIKTRGQQVTLRCSPKSGHDTVSWYQQALGQGPQFIFQYYEEEERQRGNFPDRFSGHQFPNYSSELNVNALLLGDSALYLCASSLGRGFTEQYFGPGTRLTVT.

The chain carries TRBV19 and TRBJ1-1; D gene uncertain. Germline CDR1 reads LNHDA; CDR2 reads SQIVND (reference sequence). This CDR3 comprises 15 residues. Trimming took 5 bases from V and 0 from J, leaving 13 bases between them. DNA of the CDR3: TGTGCCAGTAGTCCCTCCCGTGTAATGAACACTGAAGCTTTCTTT. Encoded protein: CASSPSRVMNTEAFF.

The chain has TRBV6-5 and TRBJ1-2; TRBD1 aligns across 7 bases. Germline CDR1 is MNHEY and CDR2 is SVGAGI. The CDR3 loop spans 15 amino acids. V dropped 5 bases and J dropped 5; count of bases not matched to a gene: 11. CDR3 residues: CASSPSRTGAYGYTF. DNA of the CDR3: TGTGCCAGCAGTCCCTCAAGGACAGGCGCTTATGGCTACACCTTC.

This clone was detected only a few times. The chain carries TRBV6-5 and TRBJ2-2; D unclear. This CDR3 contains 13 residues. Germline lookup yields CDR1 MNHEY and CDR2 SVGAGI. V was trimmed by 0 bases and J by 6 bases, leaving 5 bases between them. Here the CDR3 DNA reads TGTGCCAGCAGTTACTCCCCGTCCGGGGAGCTGTTTTTT. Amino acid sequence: CASSYSPSGELFF.

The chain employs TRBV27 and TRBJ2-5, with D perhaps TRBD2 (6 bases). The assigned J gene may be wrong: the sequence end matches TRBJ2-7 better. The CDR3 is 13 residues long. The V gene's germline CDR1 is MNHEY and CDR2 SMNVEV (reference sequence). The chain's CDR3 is CASSLHLGGEQYF. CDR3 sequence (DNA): TGTGCCAGCAGTCTCCACCTGGGAGGCGAGCAGTACTTC.

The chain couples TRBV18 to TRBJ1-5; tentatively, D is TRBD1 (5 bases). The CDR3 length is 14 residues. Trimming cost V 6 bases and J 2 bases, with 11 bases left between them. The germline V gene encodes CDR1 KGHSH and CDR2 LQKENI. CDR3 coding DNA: TGTGCCAGCTCGTCCTGGGGGGGCAATCAGCCCCAGCATTTT. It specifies CASSSWGGNQPQHF.

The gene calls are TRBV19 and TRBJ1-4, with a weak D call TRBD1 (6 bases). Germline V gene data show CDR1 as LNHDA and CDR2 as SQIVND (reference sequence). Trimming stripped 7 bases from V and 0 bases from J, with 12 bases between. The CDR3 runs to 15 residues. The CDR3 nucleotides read TGTGCCAGTACCCTAGGGGGGGCAACTAATGAAAAACTGTTTTTT. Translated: CASTLGGATNEKLFF.

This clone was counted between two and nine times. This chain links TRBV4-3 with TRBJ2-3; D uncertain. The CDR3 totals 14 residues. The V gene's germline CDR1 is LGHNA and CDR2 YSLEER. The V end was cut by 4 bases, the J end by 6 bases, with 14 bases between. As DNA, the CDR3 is TGCGCCAGCAGCCCCCGCCAACTATACGATACGCAGTATTTT. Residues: CASSPRQLYDTQYF.